Below, one TCR beta chain is given with its context. CDR3 length: 11 amino acids. CDR1 SEHNR and CDR2 FQNEAQ come from the germline V gene (reference sequence). V was clipped by 6 bases and J by 1 base, with 3 bases between them. Here immunoSEQ multiplex PCR was the method, and the copy in TCRdb shows in-frame clones only, minus some. The table has some 58,000 clones, just over 90% seen once; the top ten hold 6.5% to 9.5%. Sample time point: cycle 4 day 1 (C4D1), after 5 to 7 weeks of nivolumab. Each patient experienced a relapse that followed autologous stem cell transplantation, and brentuximab vedotin exposure varied. This sample is drawn from a study of PD-1 blockade in classical Hodgkin lymphoma.

The rearrangement links TRBV7-9 to TRBJ2-5; no reliable D call. The clonotype comes from a human donor with classical Hodgkin lymphoma. The source material was peripheral blood mononuclear cells (PBMCs), sampled before the fourth cycle of nivolumab. CDR3 coding DNA: TGTGCCAGCAGGGCCCAAGAGACCCAGTACTTC. Amino acid sequence: CASRAQETQYF.